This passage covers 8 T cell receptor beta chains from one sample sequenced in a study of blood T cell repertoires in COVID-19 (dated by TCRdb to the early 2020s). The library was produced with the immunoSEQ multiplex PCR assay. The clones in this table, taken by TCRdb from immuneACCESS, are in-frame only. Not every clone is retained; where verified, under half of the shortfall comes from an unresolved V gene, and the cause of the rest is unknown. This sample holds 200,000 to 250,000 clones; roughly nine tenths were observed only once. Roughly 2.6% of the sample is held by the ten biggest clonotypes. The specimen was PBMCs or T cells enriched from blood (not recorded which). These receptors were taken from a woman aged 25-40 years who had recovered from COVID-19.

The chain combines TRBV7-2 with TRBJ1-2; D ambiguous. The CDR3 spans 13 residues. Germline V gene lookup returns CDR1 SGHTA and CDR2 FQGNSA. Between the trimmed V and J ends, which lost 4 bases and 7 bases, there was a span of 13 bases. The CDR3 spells CASSSLARGGYTF. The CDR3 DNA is TGTGCCAGCAGCTCATTGGCCCGAGGTGGCTACACCTTC.

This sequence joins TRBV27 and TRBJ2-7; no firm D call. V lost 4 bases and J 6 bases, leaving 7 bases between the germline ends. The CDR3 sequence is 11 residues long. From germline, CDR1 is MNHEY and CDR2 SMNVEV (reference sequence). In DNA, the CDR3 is TGTGCCAGCAGTTCTACCTTCGAGCAGTACTTC. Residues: CASSSTFEQYF.

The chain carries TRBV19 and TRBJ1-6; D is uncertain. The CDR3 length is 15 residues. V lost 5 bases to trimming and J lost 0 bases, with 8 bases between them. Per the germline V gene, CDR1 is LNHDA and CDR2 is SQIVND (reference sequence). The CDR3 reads CASSSESSYNSPLHF. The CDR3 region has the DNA TGTGCCAGTAGTTCGGAGAGCTCCTATAATTCACCCCTCCACTTT.

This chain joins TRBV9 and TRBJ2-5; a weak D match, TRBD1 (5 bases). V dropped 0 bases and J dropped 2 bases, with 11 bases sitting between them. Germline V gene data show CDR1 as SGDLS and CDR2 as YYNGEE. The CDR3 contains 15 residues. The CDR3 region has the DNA TGTGCCAGCAGCGTAGTGGTGGGGCCACAAGAGACCCAGTACTTC. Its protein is CASSVVVGPQETQYF.

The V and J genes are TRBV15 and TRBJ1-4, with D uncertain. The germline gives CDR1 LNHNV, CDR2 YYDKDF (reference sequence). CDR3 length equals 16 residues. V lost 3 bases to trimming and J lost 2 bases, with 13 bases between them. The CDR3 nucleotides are TGTGCCACCAGCAGGGCCCGAGGAGCGACTAATGAAAAACTGTTTTTT. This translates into CATSRARGATNEKLFF.

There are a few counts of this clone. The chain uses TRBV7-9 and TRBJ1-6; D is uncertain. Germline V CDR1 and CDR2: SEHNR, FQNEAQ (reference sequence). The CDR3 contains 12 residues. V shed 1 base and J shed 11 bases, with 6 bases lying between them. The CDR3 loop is CASSLDHPPLHF. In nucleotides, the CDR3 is TGTGCCAGCAGCTTAGATCATCCACCCCTCCACTTT. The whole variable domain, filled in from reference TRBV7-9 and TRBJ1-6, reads DTGVSQNPRHKITKRGQNVTFRCDPISEHNRLYWYRQTLGQGPEFLTYFQNEAQLEKSRLLSDRFSAERPKGSFSTLEIQRTEQGDSAMYLCASSLDHPPLHFGNGTRLTVT.

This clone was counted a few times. The CDR3, as DNA: TGCAGCGCTGAGGACAGGGCTAACTATGGCTACACCTTC. Encoded protein: CSAEDRANYGYTF. The gene calls are TRBV29-1 and TRBJ1-2; 8 nucleotides align to TRBD1. Germline CDR1 SQVTM, CDR2 ANQGSEA. V lost 7 bases and J lost 0; bases outside the gene matches: 4. CDR3 length: 13 amino acids.

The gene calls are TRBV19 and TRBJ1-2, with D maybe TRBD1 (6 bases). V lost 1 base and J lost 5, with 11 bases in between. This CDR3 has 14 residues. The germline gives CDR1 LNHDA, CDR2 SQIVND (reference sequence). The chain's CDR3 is CASSIGTDRYGYTF. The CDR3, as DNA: TGTGCCAGTAGTATAGGGACAGACAGATATGGCTACACCTTC.